This section outlines one TCR beta chain sequence together with its context. Antigen specificity is unknown. Noted time point: blood from clinic visit 5 months post-surgery; TSC patient then seizure free. The sequenced cases were selected for having the highest brain T cell transcript signatures. Before surgery, patients took at least one anti-epileptic drug. This CDR3 contains 15 residues. Per the germline V gene, CDR1 is SGDLS and CDR2 is YYNGEE. Deletions cut 4 bases from V and 4 bases from J, with 17 bases between. The data were obtained in a study of brain T cells in children with intractable seizures. Study-level results: HCMV serostatus was not known, and viral specificity came from CDR3 similarity only. Clones missing pre-surgery may reflect undersampling of that blood sample.

Produced via immunoSEQ multiplex PCR; TCRdb's table is partial and in-frame only. Of hundreds of thousands of clones listed, nearly 95% were seen once; the top ten hold around 6%. This specimen was peripheral blood, taken roughly 5 months after surgery. This receptor was identified in a boy under two years old with tuberous sclerosis and intractable seizures. J is TRBJ1-2 and V is TRBV9, with D possibly TRBD1 on 6 matching bases. The CDR3: CASSHPEGGLYGYTF. The DNA of the CDR3 is TGTGCCAGCAGCCACCCGGAAGGGGGACTCTATGGCTACACCTTC.